This T cell receptor beta chain was sequenced in a study of shared T cell receptors in the human thymus. TCRdb's copy holds only in-frame clones and misses some; the assay was immunoSEQ multiplex PCR. The sample lists hundreds of thousands of clones, about 89% occurring once. The data also belong to a second study, concerning human thymus T cells. That source reports: Obtained as resections during corrective heart surgery, the thymus tissue was then studied. It looked as if thymic and blood repertoires used V and J genes in a biased way. Related research reported highly overlapping thymic repertoires among unrelated individuals.

This TCR derives from a boy under three years old with a congenital heart defect. The material sequenced was thymocytes.

The CDR3 region has the DNA TGTGCCAGTAGTGAGGCGGTGGCGGGCTATGGCTACACCTTC. Its translation is CASSEAVAGYGYTF. The gene calls are TRBV19 and TRBJ1-2, with D unresolved. V lost 5 bases to trimming and J lost 4 bases, with 14 bases between them. The CDR3 loop spans 14 amino acids. The germline V gene has CDR1 LNHDA and CDR2 SQIVND (reference sequence).